Described below is a single TCR beta chain sequence and its context. The antigen remains undetermined. This sample was included in a study of shared clonotypes between healthy human individuals. Study background: A couple of female and a few male donors aged 18 to 49 were enrolled. Study results and limitations: Large depth notwithstanding, sorted-subset sequencing proved incomplete by rarefaction. Researchers found naive subsets generally carried larger estimated richness than memory subsets.

CDR3 length: 15 residues. Trimming took off 8 bases at V and 0 bases at J, with 16 bases between the two ends. The V gene's germline CDR1 is MDHEN and CDR2 SYDVKM. Assay used: immunoSEQ multiplex PCR; TCRdb lists only in-frame clones, some missing. The sample lists over a million clones; approximately 96% were seen once. The genes are TRBV28 and TRBJ1-2, with D tentatively TRBD1 (6 bases). The receptor was isolated from a man between 25 and 39 years old in good health. The sequenced material came from naive CD4+ T cells sorted from blood. Subset indicated: CD45RA+ positively selected. The CDR3 sequence: CASRGGALSNYGYTF. The CDR3 DNA reads as TGTGCCAGCCGCGGGGGGGCCCTATCTAACTATGGCTACACCTTC.